Listed here are 5 T cell receptor beta chains from one sample, sequenced in a study of cytomegalovirus exposure and HLA in healthy donors. The PCR used 60 Vbeta and 13 Jbeta primers. Profiled with immunoSEQ multiplex PCR; TCRdb holds only in-frame clones, not every one. This sample has around 110,000 clones, with less than 80% found just once. Sample: PBMCs. These receptors all come from a woman in her 40s in good health and CMV-seropositive.

The chain carries TRBV5-6 and TRBJ1-6, with D possibly TRBD1 on 5 matching bases. Trimming took off 4 bases at V and 19 bases at J, with 18 bases between the two ends. The V gene's germline CDR1 is SGHDT and CDR2 YYEEEE. This CDR3 has 12 residues. CDR3 nucleotide sequence: TGTGCCAGCAGCAGGAATGGACAAGTTGGTCACTTT. This codes for CASSRNGQVGHF.

The chain links TRBV19 to TRBJ2-2, with a possible D match to TRBD2 (6 bases). Trimming removed 3 bases from V and 7 bases from J, with 18 bases in between. Germline CDR1 and CDR2: LNHDA and SQIVND (reference sequence). This CDR3 is built from 16 residues. The CDR3 is CASSIGLGGSIGELFF. The CDR3 region has the DNA TGTGCCAGTAGTATTGGGCTGGGAGGTTCTATCGGGGAGCTGTTTTTT.

The chain employs TRBV29-1 and TRBJ2-3; 8 bases align to TRBD2. CDR3 size: 14 residues. Germline CDR1 SQVTM, CDR2 ANQGSEA. The CDR3 nucleotides are TGCAACCTTGGCGGGGGGCCTAGCACAGATACGCAGTATTTT. It translates to CNLGGGPSTDTQYF.

V usage is TRBV6-6 and J usage is TRBJ1-5, with D uncertain. CDR3 size: 16 residues. CDR1 is MNHNY, CDR2 SVGAGI, per germline (reference sequence). Trimming shortened V by 4 bases and J by 0 bases, and 13 bases separated the two germline ends. CDR3 in DNA: TGTGCCAGCAGTTCGGAAATATACTATAGCAATCAGCCCCAGCATTTT. Translating gives CASSSEIYYSNQPQHF.

The chain employs TRBV11-2 and TRBJ2-7; D gene ambiguous. The germline CDR1 and CDR2 sequences are SGHAT and FQNNGV. The CDR3 is 14 amino acids. V was cut by 1 base and J by 4 bases, with 11 bases left in between. The chain's CDR3 is CASSLGAHRYEQYF. Here the CDR3 DNA reads TGTGCCAGCAGCTTAGGAGCCCATCGATACGAGCAGTACTTC.